This entry lists 17 T cell receptor beta chains sequenced from one sample in a study of T cell responses to AZD1222 COVID-19 vaccine. Repertoires were generated with immunoSEQ multiplex PCR, while TCRdb's copy carries only in-frame clones and drops some. The repertoire holds roughly 51,000 clones, with 65% to 90% as singletons. Specimen: peripheral blood, collected 28 days after the second AZD1222 dose. The receptors come from an adult who received the AZD1222 COVID-19 vaccine.

The V gene is TRBV5-6, the J gene TRBJ2-7; D perhaps matches TRBD2 (6 bases). Between the trimmed V and J ends, which lost 4 bases and 4 bases, there was a span of 9 bases. Germline values: CDR1 SGHDT, CDR2 YYEEEE. This CDR3 spans 12 amino acids. The DNA of the CDR3 is TGTGCCAGCAGCCCCGGGGGTTACGAGCAGTACTTC. Its translation: CASSPGGYEQYF.

The chain combines TRBV6-2 or TRBV6-3 with TRBJ1-5, with D possibly matching TRBD1 (5 bases). Trimming took 2 bases from V and 6 from J, leaving 17 bases between them. In germline, CDR1 is MNHEY, CDR2 SVGEGT. The CDR3 extends over 16 amino acids. The CDR3 region is CASSYTGHPSPQPQHF. The CDR3 nucleotides read TGTGCCAGCAGTTACACCGGACACCCCTCGCCTCAGCCCCAGCATTTT.

This clone was seen more than once but under ten times. The V call is TRBV16, the J call TRBJ2-7; D perhaps matches TRBD2 (6 bases). V was trimmed by 4 bases and J by 3 bases, leaving 16 bases between them. From germline, CDR1 is KGHSY and CDR2 FQNENV. The CDR3 contains 15 residues. CDR3 sequence reads: CASSPTSMGLYEQYF. The CDR3 DNA is TGTGCCAGCAGCCCTACTTCAATGGGACTCTACGAGCAGTACTTC.

This rearrangement joins TRBV6-2 or TRBV6-3 to TRBJ1-5; D not resolved. CDR1 MNHEY and CDR2 SVGEGT come from the germline V gene. The CDR3 is 15 residues long. V gave up 2 bases and J gave up 0 bases, with 8 bases separating them. In nucleotides, the CDR3 is TGTGCCAGCAGTTACGGGCAGGTTAGCAATCAGCCCCAGCATTTT. Residues: CASSYGQVSNQPQHF.

V is TRBV19 and J is TRBJ2-1, with 7 positions matching TRBD2. Germline V gene data show CDR1 as LNHDA and CDR2 as SQIVND (reference sequence). The CDR3 runs 16 residues. V was clipped by 1 base and J by 4 bases; unmatched bases: 7. CDR3 in amino acids: CASSIVSGGAYNEQFF. CDR3 coding DNA: TGTGCCAGTAGTATAGTTTCGGGGGGAGCGTACAATGAGCAGTTCTTC.

The V and J genes are TRBV27 and TRBJ1-5; 10 bases map to TRBD1. With 5 bases clipped from V and 4 bases from J, the junction kept 8 bases outside the gene matches. CDR1 and CDR2 (germline): MNHEY, SMNVEV (reference sequence). The CDR3 has 16 residues. In DNA form, the CDR3 reads TGTGCCAGCAGTCCATCCGGGACAGGGGCGAATCAGCCCCAGCATTTT. Its translation: CASSPSGTGANQPQHF.

V is TRBV5-1 and J is TRBJ2-1, with 7 bases fitting TRBD1. The CDR3 length is 13 residues. Germline-derived CDR1 and CDR2 are SGHRS and YFSETQ. V was clipped by 2 bases and J by 10 bases; unmatched bases: 6. CDR3 nucleotide sequence: TGCGCCAGCAGCTTCGGAAGGGGGCAGGAGCAGTTCTTC. It is translated as CASSFGRGQEQFF. Combining the CDR3 with reference TRBV5-1 and TRBJ2-1 gives the whole variable domain KAGVTQTPRYLIKTRGQQVTLSCSPISGHRSVSWYQQTPGQGLQFLFEYFSETQRNKGNFPGRFSGRQFSNSRSEMNVSTLELGDSALYLCASSFGRGQEQFFGPGTRLTVL.

This rearrangement joins TRBV2 to TRBJ1-2; 8 bases fit TRBD1. The CDR3 loop spans 15 amino acids. V gave up 2 bases and J gave up 8 bases; unmatched junction bases: 10. Per germline, CDR1 SNHLY and CDR2 FYNNEI. For the CDR3, the DNA is TGTGCCAGCAGTGAATATCTGACAGGGGACGGAGGCTACACCTTC. Its translation: CASSEYLTGDGGYTF.

The rearrangement joins TRBV30 to TRBJ2-3; D is undetermined. The ends were cut back, 2 bases at V and 0 bases at J, with 9 bases in the middle. Germline CDR1 is GTSNPN and CDR2 is SVGIG (reference sequence). The CDR3 covers 14 residues. The CDR3 coding sequence is TGTGCCTGGAGTCGGACGGTTAGCACAGATACGCAGTATTTT. It codes for CAWSRTVSTDTQYF.

The chain couples TRBV7-9 to TRBJ1-4, with a possible D match to TRBD1 (6 bases). Germline CDR1 and CDR2: SEHNR and FQNEAQ (reference sequence). Trimming took 5 bases from V and 7 from J, leaving 20 bases between them. The CDR3 is 16 amino acids. In DNA, the CDR3 is TGTGCCAGCAGCCAAGGGACCGAAAAAGGGGGTGAAAAACTGTTTTTT. Encoded protein: CASSQGTEKGGEKLFF.

The DNA of the CDR3 is TGTGCCAGCAGGGTAGGAACCGGGGAGCTGTTTTTT. Its translation: CASRVGTGELFF. V usage is TRBV6-6 and J usage is TRBJ2-2; D gene ambiguous. Trimming took 6 bases from V and 5 from J, leaving 7 bases between them. The CDR3 has 12 amino acids. CDR1 MNHNY and CDR2 SVGAGI come from the germline V gene (reference sequence).

Turning to this clone: This sample includes further DNA sequences coding for the same CDR3. V and J are TRBV3-1 (or the pseudogene TRBV3-2) and TRBJ2-3; D unresolved. Germline CDR1 and CDR2: LGHDT and YNNKEL (reference sequence). This CDR3 has 13 amino acids. Trimming took off 1 base at V and 4 bases at J, with 6 bases between the two ends. CDR3 amino acids: CASSQVIADTQYF. CDR3 bases: TGTGCCAGCAGCCAAGTTATTGCAGATACGCAGTATTTT.

The CDR3 DNA follows: TGTGCCAGCAGCGGAACTAGGGGCAAGCAGTACTTC. Protein sequence: CASSGTRGKQYF. The V and J genes are TRBV5-6 and TRBJ2-7; D is possibly TRBD1 or TRBD2 (5 bases each). Deletions cut 4 bases from V and 8 bases from J, with 13 bases between. The CDR3 length is 12 residues. Germline V gives CDR1 SGHDT, CDR2 YYEEEE. The full variable domain, rest sourced from reference TRBV5-6 and TRBJ2-7, is DAGVTQSPTHLIKTRGQQVTLRCSPKSGHDTVSWYQQALGQGPQFIFQYYEEEERQRGNFPDRFSGHQFPNYSSELNVNALLLGDSALYLCASSGTRGKQYFGPGTRLTVT.

This rearrangement joins TRBV7-8 to TRBJ2-3; D unclear. CDR1 and CDR2 from the germline V gene are SGHVS and FQNEAQ. This CDR3 comprises 15 residues. V dropped 5 bases and J dropped 2 bases, with 14 bases sitting between them. The CDR3 coding sequence is TGTGCCAGCAGCCCCTTGCATCTCGTCACAGATACGCAGTATTTT. It codes for CASSPLHLVTDTQYF.

The J gene is TRBJ1-2, the V gene TRBV6-5; 7 bases fit TRBD1. Per the germline V gene, CDR1 is MNHEY and CDR2 is SVGAGI. The CDR3 totals 14 residues. V was pared by 6 bases and J by 1 base, with 5 bases of the junction left unmatched. The CDR3 here is CASRGTARNYGYTF. In DNA form, the CDR3 reads TGTGCCAGCAGAGGGACAGCGCGTAACTATGGCTACACCTTC.

A remark on this clone: Other nucleotide sequences from this sample produce the same CDR3. V usage is TRBV19 and J usage is TRBJ1-5, with D unresolved. The CDR3 contains 14 residues. CDR1 LNHDA and CDR2 SQIVND come from the germline V gene (reference sequence). The ends were cut back, 3 bases at V and 0 bases at J, with 6 bases in the middle. CDR3 sequence reads: CASSMTGSNQPQHF. The CDR3, as DNA: TGTGCCAGTAGTATGACCGGTAGCAATCAGCCCCAGCATTTT.

This chain joins TRBV28 and TRBJ2-3; D possibly corresponds to TRBD1 (6 bases). The CDR3 runs to 15 residues. Trimming stripped 3 bases from V and 0 bases from J, with 10 bases between. Germline CDR1 reads MDHEN; CDR2 reads SYDVKM. For the CDR3, the DNA is TGTGCCAGCAGTTTGAGTGGACAGAGCACAGATACGCAGTATTTT. It codes for CASSLSGQSTDTQYF.